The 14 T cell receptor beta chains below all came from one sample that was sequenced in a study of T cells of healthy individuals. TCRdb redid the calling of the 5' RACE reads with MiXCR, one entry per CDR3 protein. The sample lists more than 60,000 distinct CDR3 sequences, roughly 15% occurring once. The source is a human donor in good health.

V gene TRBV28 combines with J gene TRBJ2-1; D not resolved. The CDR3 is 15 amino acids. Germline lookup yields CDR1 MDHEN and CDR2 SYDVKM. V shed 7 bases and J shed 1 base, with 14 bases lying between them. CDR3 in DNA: TGTGCCAGCACGGAGTGGGCGGATTCCTACAATGAGCAGTTCTTC. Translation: CASTEWADSYNEQFF.

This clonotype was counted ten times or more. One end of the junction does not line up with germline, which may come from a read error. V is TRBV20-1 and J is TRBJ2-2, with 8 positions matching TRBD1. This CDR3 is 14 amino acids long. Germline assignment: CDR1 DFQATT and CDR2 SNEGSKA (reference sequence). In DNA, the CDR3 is TGTGGGTTGGTCCGACAGGGGAGCACCGGGGAGCTGTTTTTT. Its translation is CGLVRQGSTGELFF.

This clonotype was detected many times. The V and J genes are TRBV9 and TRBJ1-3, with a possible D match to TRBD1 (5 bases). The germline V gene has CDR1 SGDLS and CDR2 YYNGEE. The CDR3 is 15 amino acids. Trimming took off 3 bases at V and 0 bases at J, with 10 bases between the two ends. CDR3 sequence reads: CASSGLGGSGNTIYF. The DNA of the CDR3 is TGTGCCAGCAGCGGGCTCGGGGGCTCTGGAAACACCATATATTTT. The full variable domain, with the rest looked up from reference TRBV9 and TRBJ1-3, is DSGVTQTPKHLITATGQRVTLRCSPRSGDLSVYWYQQSLDQGLQFLIQYYNGEERAKGNILERFSAQQFPDLHSELNLSSLELGDSALYFCASSGLGGSGNTIYFGEGSWLTVV.

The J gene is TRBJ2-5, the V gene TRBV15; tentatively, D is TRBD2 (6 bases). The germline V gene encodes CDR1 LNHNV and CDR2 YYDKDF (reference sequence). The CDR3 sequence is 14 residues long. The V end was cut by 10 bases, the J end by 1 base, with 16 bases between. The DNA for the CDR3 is TGTGCCAGCAGATCTCGGGGGTCCCAAGAGACCCAGTACTTC. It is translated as CASRSRGSQETQYF.

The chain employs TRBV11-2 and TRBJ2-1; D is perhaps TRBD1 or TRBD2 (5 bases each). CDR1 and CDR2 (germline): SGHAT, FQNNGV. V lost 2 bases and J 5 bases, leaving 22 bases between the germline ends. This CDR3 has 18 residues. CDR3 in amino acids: CASSLSSVRYWGNNEQFF. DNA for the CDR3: TGTGCCAGCAGCTTATCTTCCGTGAGATACTGGGGGAACAATGAGCAGTTCTTC. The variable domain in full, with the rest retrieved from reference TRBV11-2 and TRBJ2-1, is EAGVAQSPRYKIIEKRQSVAFWCNPISGHATLYWYQQILGQGPKLLIQFQNNGVVDDSQLPKDRFSAERLKGVDSTLKIQPAKLEDSAVYLCASSLSSVRYWGNNEQFFGPGTRLTVL.

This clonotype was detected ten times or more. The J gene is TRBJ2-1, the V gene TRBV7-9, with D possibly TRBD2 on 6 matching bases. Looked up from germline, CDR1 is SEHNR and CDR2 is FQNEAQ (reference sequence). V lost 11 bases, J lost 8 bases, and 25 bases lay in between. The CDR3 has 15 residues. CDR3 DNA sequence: TGTGCCCCCATGCAGTGGGACGGGAGCAATTATGAGCAGTTCTTC. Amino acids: CAPMQWDGSNYEQFF.

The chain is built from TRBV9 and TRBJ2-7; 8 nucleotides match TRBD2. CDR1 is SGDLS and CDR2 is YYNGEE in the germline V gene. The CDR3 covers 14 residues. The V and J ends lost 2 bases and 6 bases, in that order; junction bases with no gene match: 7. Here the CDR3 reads CASSVQAGAREQYF. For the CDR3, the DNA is TGTGCCAGCAGCGTCCAAGCGGGGGCTCGCGAGCAGTACTTC.

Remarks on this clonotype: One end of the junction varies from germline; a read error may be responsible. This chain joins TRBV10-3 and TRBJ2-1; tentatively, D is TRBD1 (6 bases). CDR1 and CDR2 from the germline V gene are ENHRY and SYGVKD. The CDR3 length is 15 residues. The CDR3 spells CASSYSGDIDNEQFF. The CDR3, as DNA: TGTGCCAGCAGTTACTCTGGGGACATAGACAATGAGCAGTTCTTC.

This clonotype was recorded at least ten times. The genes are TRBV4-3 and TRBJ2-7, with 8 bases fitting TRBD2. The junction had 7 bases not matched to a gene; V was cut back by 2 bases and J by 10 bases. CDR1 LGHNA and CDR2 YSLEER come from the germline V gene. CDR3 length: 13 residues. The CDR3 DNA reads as TGCGCCAGCAGCCAACGAGCGGGAGACCGACAGTACTTC. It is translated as CASSQRAGDRQYF.

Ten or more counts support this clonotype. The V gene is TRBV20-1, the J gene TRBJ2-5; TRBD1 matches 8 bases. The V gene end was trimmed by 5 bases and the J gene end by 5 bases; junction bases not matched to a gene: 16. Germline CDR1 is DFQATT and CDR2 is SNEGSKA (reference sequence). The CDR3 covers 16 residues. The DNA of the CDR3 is TGCAGTGCTCACGCATCGACAGGGGTCGTTGGGGAGACCCAGTACTTC. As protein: CSAHASTGVVGETQYF.

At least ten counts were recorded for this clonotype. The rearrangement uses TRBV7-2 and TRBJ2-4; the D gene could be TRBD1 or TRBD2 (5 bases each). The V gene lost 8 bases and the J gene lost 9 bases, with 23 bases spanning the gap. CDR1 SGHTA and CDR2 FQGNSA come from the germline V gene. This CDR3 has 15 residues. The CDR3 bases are TGTGCCAGCCTGCATCCGAGCCTCCCTGGGGGCATTCAGTACTTC. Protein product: CASLHPSLPGGIQYF.

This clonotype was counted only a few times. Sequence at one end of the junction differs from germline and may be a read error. The CDR3 spells CASRQGTSGQETQYF. The CDR3, as DNA: TGCGCCAGCAGACAAGGGACTAGCGGTCAAGAGACCCAGTACTTC. The chain links TRBV4-1 to TRBJ2-5; TRBD2 matches at 11 bases. Germline assignment: CDR1 MGHRA and CDR2 YSYEKL. This CDR3 comprises 15 residues.

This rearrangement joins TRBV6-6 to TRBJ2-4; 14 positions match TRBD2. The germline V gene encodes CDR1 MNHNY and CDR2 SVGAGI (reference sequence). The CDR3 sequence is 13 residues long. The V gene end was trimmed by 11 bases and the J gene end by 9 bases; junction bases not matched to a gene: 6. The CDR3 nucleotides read TGTGCCGTTCGACTAGCGGGAGGGGTCATTCAGTACTTC. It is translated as CAVRLAGGVIQYF.

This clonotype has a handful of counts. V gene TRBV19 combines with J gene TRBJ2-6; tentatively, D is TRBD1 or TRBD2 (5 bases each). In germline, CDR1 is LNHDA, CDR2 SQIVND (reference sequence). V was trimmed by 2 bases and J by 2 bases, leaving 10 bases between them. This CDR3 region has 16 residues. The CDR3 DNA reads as TGTGCCAGTAGTATATCTGGGGGAGCTGGGGCCAACGTCCTGACTTTC. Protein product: CASSISGGAGANVLTF. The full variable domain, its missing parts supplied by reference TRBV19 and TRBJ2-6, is DGGITQSPKYLFRKEGQNVTLSCEQNLNHDAMYWYRQDPGQGLRLIYYSQIVNDFQKGDIAEGYSVSREKKESFPLTVTSAQKNPTAFYLCASSISGGAGANVLTFGAGSRLTVL.